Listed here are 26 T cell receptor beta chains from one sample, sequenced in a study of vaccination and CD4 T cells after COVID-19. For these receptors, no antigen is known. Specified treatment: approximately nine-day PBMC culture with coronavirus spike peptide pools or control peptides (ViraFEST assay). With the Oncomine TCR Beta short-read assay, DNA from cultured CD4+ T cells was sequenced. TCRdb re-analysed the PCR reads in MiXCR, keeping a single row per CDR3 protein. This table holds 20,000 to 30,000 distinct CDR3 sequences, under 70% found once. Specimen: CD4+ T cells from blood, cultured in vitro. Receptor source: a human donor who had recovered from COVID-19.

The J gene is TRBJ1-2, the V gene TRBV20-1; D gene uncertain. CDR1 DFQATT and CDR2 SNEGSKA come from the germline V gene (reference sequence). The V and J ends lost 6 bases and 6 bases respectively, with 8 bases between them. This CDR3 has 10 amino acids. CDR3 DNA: TGCAGTGCCACCTTGGATGGCTACACCTTC. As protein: CSATLDGYTF.

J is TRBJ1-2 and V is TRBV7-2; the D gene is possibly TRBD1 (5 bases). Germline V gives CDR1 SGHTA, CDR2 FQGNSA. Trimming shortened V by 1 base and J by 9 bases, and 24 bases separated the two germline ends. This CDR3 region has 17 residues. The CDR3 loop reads CASSLGSGLLEVASYTF. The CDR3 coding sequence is TGTGCCAGCAGCTTAGGCTCAGGGCTGTTGGAGGTGGCTAGCTACACCTTC.

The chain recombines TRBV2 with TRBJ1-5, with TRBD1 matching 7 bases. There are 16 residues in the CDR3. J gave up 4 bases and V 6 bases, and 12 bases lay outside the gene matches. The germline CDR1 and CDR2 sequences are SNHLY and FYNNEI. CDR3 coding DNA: TGTGCCAGCAGATCATTAGGGGGACAGCAAAATCAGCCCCAGCATTTT. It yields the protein CASRSLGGQQNQPQHF.

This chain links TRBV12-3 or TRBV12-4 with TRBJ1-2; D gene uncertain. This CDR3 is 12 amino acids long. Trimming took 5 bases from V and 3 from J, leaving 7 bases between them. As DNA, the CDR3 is TGTGCCAGCAGTCCTGGACACTATGGCTACACCTTC. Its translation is CASSPGHYGYTF.

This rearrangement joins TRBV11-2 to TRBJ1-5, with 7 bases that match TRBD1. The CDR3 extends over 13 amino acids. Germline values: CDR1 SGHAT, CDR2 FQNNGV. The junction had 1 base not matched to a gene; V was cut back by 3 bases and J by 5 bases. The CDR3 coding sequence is TGTGCCAGCAGCTTTCAGGGGGATCAGCCCCAGCATTTT. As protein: CASSFQGDQPQHF.

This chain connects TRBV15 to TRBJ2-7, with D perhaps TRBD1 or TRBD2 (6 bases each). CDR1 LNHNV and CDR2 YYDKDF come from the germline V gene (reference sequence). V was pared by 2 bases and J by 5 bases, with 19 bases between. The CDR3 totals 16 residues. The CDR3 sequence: CATSRPRGDKGHEQYF. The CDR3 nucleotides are TGTGCCACCAGCAGACCGAGGGGGGACAAAGGGCACGAGCAGTACTTC.

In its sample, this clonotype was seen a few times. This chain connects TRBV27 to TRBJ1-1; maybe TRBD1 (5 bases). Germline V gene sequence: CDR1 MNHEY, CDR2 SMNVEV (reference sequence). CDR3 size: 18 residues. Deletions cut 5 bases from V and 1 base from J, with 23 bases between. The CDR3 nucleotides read TGTGCCAGCAGTGAAATCCCGGGACTCATAATTGGGAACACTGAAGCTTTCTTT. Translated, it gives CASSEIPGLIIGNTEAFF.

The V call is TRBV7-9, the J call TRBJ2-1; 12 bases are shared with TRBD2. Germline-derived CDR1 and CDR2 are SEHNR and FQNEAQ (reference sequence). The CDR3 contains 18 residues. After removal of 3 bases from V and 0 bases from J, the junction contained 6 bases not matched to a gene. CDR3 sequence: CASSLLAGGPSSYNEQFF. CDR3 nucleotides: TGTGCCAGCAGCTTGCTAGCGGGAGGGCCTAGCTCCTACAATGAGCAGTTCTTC.

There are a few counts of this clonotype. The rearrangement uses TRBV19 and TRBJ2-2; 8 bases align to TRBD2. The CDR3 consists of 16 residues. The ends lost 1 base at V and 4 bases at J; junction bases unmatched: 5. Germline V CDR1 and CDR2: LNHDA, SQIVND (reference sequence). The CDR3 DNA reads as TGTGCCAGTAGTATAGGTAGCGGGATAACCACCGGGGAGCTGTTTTTT. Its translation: CASSIGSGITTGELFF.

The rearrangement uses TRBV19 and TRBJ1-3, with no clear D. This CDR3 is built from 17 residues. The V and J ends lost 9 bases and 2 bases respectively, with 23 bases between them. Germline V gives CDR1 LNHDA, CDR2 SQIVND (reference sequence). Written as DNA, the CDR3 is TGTGCCAGCAAAGTCGGGGTTACCGGCAGAACTGGAAACACCATATATTTT. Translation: CASKVGVTGRTGNTIYF.

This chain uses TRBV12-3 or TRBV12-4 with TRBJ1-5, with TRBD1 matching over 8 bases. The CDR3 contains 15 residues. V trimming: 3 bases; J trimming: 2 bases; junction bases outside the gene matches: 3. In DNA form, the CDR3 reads TGTGCCAGCAGTTTGGGACAGGTTCGCAATCAGCCCCAGCATTTT. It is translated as CASSLGQVRNQPQHF.

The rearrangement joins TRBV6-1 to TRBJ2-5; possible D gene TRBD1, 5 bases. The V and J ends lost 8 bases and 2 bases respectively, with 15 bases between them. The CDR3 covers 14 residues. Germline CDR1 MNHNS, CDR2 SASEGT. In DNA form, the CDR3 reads TGTGCCAGCTCAACAGATGACAGTCAAGAGACCCAGTACTTC. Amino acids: CASSTDDSQETQYF.

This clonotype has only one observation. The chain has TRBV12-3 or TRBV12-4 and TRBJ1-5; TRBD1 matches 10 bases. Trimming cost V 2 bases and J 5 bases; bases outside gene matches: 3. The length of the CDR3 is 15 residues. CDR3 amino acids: CASSLKGQGYQPQHF. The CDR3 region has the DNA TGTGCCAGCAGTTTAAAGGGACAGGGGTATCAGCCCCAGCATTTT.

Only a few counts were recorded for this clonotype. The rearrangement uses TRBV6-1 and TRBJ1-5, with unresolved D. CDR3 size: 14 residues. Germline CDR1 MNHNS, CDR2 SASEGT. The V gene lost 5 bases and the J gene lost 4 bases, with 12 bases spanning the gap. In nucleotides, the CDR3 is TGTGCCAGCAGTCCCTACGGTCTAAATCAGCCCCAGCATTTT. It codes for CASSPYGLNQPQHF.

The CDR3, as DNA: TGCGCCAGCAGCGCCGGAGGACAGAGCTACAATGAGCAGTTCTTC. Its protein product is CASSAGGQSYNEQFF. The rearrangement joins TRBV5-1 to TRBJ2-1, with D possibly TRBD1 on 6 matching bases. Germline V gene lookup returns CDR1 SGHRS and CDR2 YFSETQ. V was cut by 4 bases and J by 3 bases, with 14 bases left in between. There are 15 residues in the CDR3.

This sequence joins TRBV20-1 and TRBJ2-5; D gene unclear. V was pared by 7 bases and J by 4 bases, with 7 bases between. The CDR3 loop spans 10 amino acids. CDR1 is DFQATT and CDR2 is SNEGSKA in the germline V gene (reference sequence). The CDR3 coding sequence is TGCAGTGTGATCGGAGAGACCCAGTACTTC. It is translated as CSVIGETQYF.

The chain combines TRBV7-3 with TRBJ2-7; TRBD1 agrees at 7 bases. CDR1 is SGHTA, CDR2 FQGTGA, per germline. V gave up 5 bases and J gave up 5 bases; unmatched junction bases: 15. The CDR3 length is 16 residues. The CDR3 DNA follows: TGTGCCAGCAGCCCACGAGGACAGGAGGACTTACACGAGCAGTACTTC. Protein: CASSPRGQEDLHEQYF. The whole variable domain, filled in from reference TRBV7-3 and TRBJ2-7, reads GAGVSQTPSNKVTEKGKYVELRCDPISGHTALYWYRQSLGQGPEFLIYFQGTGAADDSGLPNDRFFAVRPEGSVSTLKIQRTERGDSAVYLCASSPRGQEDLHEQYFGPGTRLTVT.

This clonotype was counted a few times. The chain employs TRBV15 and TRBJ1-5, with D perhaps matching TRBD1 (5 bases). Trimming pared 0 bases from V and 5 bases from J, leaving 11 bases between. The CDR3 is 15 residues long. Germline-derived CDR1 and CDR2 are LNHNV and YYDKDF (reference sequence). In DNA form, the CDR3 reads TGTGCCACCAGCAGAGATAGCGGGGCCTATCAGCCCCAGCATTTT. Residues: CATSRDSGAYQPQHF.

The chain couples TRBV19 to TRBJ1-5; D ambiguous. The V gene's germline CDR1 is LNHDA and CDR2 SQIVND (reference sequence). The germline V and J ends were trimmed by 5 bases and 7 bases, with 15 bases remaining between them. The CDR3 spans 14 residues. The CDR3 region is CASSGRQAAQPQHF. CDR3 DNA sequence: TGTGCCAGTAGTGGGCGGCAGGCGGCCCAGCCCCAGCATTTT.

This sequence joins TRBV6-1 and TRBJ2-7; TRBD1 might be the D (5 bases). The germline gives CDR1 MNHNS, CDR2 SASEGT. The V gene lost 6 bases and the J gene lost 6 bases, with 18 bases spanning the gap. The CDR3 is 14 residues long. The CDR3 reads CASRGRLGIPEQYF. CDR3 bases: TGTGCCAGCAGGGGGCGTCTAGGGATCCCCGAGCAGTACTTC.

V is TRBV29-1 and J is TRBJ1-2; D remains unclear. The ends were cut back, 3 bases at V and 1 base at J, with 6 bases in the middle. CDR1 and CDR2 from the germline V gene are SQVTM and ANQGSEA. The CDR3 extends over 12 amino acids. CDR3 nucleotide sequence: TGCAGCGTTGATGGGGTTAACTATGGCTACACCTTC. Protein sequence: CSVDGVNYGYTF.

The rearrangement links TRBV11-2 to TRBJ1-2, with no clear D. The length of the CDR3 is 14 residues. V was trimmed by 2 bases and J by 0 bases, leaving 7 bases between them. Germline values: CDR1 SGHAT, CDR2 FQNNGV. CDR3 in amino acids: CASSLTHSNYGYTF. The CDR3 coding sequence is TGTGCCAGCAGCTTAACTCATTCTAACTATGGCTACACCTTC.

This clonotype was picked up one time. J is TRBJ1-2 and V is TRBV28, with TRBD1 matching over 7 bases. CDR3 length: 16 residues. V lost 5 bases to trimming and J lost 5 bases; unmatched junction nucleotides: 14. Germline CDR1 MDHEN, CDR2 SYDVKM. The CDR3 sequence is CASSRRDPGQQYGYTF. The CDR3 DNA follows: TGTGCCAGCAGTCGACGGGATCCGGGACAGCAATATGGCTACACCTTC.

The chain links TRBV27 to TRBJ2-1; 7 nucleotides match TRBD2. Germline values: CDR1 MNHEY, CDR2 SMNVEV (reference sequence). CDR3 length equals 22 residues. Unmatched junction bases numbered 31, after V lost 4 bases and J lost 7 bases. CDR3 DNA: TGTGCCAGCAGTTCTCGGATTAGGAGGGGAGAGGGGCGGGAGCTAGGAAAGAATGAGCAGTTCTTC. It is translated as CASSSRIRRGEGRELGKNEQFF.

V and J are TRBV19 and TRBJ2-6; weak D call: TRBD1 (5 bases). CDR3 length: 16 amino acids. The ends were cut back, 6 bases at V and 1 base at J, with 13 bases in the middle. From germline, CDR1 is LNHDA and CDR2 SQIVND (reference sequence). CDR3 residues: CASRLGAVSGANVLTF. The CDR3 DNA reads TGTGCCAGTAGGCTAGGGGCGGTTTCTGGGGCCAACGTCCTGACTTTC.

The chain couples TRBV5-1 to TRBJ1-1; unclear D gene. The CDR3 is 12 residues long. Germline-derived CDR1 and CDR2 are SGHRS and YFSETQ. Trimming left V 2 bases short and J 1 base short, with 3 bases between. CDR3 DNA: TGCGCCAGCAGCTTTGGGAACACTGAAGCTTTCTTT. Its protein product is CASSFGNTEAFF.